This entry concerns a single TCR beta chain. Antigen: not known. The sample contains more than one DNA sequence encoding this CDR3. This sample is drawn from a study of cytomegalovirus exposure and HLA in healthy donors. The V segment lost 6 bases and the J segment 2 bases; nucleotides outside the gene matches: 4. The CDR3 is made up of 14 amino acids. Looked up from germline, CDR1 is KGHSH and CDR2 is LQKENI. The PCR contained 60 Vbeta and 13 Jbeta primers. The data were produced by immunoSEQ multiplex PCR, yet TCRdb's version contains in-frame clones alone and is incomplete. Of 120,000 to 150,000 clones in the sample, 75% to 80% are singletons; the top ten hold about 1.7%. Study-level results: Immune exposure information comprised only CMV serostatus.

Source material: PBMCs. The clonotype was recovered from a woman in her thirties in good health and CMV-seronegative. The rearrangement joins TRBV18 to TRBJ1-5; TRBD1 matches at 7 bases. DNA of the CDR3: TGTGCCAGCTCCCCGGGGACAGGCAATCAGCCCCAGCATTTT. Its protein is CASSPGTGNQPQHF.